This paragraph covers one T cell receptor beta chain sequence. This specimen belongs to a study of blood T cell repertoires in COVID-19. Germline values: CDR1 LNHDA, CDR2 SQIVND (reference sequence). CDR3 length equals 17 residues. V lost 1 base, J lost 5 bases, and 17 bases lay in between. Sequencing was performed with immunoSEQ multiplex PCR; in TCRdb, only in-frame clones are kept and a portion is missing. The sample yields more than 300,000 clones, around 87% seen once. This sequence joins TRBV19 and TRBJ2-2, with D maybe TRBD2 (6 bases). The sample comprised peripheral blood. The sequence was obtained from a woman in her thirties with COVID-19, enrolled during active disease. The CDR3 region is CASSIGGTLIRTGELFF. CDR3 nucleotides: TGTGCCAGTAGTATAGGCGGGACCCTCATTAGGACCGGGGAGCTGTTTTTT. The entire variable domain, with the rest obtained from reference TRBV19 and TRBJ2-2, is as follows: DGGITQSPKYLFRKEGQNVTLSCEQNLNHDAMYWYRQDPGQGLRLIYYSQIVNDFQKGDIAEGYSVSREKKESFPLTVTSAQKNPTAFYLCASSIGGTLIRTGELFFGEGSRLTVL.